The clone carrying this T cell receptor (beta chain) was counted between two and nine times. With a much larger clone just one base away, this may be a read error. V shed 4 bases and J shed 2 bases, with 14 bases lying between them. From germline, CDR1 is DFQATT and CDR2 SNEGSKA (reference sequence). CDR3 length: 14 residues. This sample stems from a study of T cells in Graves' hyperthyroidism and ophthalmopathy. The investigators amplified TCR beta CDR3 regions from RNA transcripts. Initially, a first-round RT-PCR of the TCR CDR3 employed the HTBI primer set. One entry per CDR3 protein results from TCRdb running MiXCR on the multiplex PCR reads. This table holds a few hundred thousand distinct CDR3 sequences, around 17% found once.

The sequence came from a man aged 40-55 years with Graves' hyperthyroidism. The sample consisted of blood. V usage is TRBV20-1 and J usage is TRBJ2-5; no firm D call. The CDR3 sequence is CSANTPRNQETQYF. In DNA, the CDR3 is TGCAGTGCTAACACACCAAGAAATCAAGAGACCCAGTACTTC.